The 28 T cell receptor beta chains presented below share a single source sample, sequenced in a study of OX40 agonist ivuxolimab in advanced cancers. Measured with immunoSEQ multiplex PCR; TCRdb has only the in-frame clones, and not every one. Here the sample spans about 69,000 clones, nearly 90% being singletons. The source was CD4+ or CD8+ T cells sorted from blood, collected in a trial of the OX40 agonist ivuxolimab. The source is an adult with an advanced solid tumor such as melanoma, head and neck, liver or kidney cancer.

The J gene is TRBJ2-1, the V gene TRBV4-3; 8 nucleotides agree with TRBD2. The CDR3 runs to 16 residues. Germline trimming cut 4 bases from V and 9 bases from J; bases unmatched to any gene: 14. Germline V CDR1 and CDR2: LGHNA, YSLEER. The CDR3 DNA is TGCGCCAGCAGCCCGGCCCCGAGCGGGAGAGGGGGTGAGCAGTTCTTC. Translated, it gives CASSPAPSGRGGEQFF.

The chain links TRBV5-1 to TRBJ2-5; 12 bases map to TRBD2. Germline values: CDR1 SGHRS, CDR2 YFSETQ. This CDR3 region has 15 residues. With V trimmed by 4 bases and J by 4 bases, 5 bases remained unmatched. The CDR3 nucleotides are TGCGCCAGCAGCCTACTAGCGGGAGGTCGAGAGACCCAGTACTTC. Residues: CASSLLAGGRETQYF.

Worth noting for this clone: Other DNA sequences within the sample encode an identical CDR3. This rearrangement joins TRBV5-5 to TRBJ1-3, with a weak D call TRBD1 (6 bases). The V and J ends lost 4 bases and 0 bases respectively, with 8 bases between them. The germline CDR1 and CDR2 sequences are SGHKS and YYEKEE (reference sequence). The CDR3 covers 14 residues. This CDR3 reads CASSRTDSGNTIYF. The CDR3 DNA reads TGTGCCAGCAGCAGGACAGACTCTGGAAACACCATATATTTT.

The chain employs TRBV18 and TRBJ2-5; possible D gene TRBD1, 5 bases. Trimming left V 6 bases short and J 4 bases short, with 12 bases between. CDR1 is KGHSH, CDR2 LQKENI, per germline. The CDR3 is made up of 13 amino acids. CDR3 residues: CASSADIGETQYF. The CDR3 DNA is TGTGCCAGCTCGGCGGACATCGGAGAGACCCAGTACTTC.

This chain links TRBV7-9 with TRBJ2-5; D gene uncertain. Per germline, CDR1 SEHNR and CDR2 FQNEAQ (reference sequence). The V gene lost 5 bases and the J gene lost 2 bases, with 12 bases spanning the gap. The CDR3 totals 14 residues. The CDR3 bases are TGTGCCAGCAGCAAAAGACACCAACAAGAGACCCAGTACTTC. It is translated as CASSKRHQQETQYF.

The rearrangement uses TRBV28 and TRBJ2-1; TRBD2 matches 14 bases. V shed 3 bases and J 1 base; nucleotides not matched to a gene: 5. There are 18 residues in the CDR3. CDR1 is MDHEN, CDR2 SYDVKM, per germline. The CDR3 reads CASSLGLAGVVSYNEQFF. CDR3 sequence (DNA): TGTGCCAGCAGTTTGGGACTAGCGGGAGTCGTATCCTACAATGAGCAGTTCTTC.

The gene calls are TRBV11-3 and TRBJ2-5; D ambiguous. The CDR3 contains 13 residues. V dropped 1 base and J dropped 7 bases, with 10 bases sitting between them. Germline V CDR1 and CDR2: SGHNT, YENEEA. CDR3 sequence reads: CASSLGTEGTQYF. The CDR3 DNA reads TGTGCCAGCAGCTTAGGGACGGAAGGGACCCAGTACTTC.

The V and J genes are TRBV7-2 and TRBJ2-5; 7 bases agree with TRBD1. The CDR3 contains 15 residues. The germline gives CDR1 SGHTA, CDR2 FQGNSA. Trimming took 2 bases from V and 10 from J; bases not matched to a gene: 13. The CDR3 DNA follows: TGTGCCAGCAGCTTATTGGCAGGGGGAAGGGATGGCCAGTACTTC. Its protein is CASSLLAGGRDGQYF.

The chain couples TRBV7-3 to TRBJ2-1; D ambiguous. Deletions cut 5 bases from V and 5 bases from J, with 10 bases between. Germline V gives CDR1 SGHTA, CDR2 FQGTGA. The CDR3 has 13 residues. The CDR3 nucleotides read TGTGCCAGCAGCCCTACCCGGGACAATGAGCAGTTCTTC. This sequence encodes CASSPTRDNEQFF.

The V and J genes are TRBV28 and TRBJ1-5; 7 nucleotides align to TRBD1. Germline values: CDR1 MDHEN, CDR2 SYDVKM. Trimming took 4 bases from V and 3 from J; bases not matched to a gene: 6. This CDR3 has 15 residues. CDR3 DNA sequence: TGTGCCAGCAGTTGGGCAGGGGGACCCAATCAGCCCCAGCATTTT. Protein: CASSWAGGPNQPQHF.

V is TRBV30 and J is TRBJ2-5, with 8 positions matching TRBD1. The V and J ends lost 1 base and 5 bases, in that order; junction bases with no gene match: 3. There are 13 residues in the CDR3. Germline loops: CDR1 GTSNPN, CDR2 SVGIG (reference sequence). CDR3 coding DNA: TGTGCCTGGAGTGACAGGGGGAGGGAGACCCAGTACTTC. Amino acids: CAWSDRGRETQYF.

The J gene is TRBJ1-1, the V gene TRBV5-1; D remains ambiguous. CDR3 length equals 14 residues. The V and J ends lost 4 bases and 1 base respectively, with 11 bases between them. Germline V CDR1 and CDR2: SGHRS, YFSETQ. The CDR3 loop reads CASSVNRGNTEAFF. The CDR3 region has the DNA TGCGCCAGCAGCGTGAACCGGGGGAACACTGAAGCTTTCTTT.

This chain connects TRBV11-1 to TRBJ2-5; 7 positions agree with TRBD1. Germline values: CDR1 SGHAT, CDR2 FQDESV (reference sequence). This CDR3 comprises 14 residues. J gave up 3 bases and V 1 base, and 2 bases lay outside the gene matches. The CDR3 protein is CASSLEGTEETQYF. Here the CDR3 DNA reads TGTGCCAGCAGCTTAGAAGGGACAGAAGAGACCCAGTACTTC.

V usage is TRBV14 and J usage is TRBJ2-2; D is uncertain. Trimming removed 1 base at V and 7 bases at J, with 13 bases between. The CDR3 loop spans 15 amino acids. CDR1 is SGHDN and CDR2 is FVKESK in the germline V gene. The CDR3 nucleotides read TGTGCCAGCAGCCAAGGTTTGCTAGTCAACGGGGAGCTGTTTTTT. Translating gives CASSQGLLVNGELFF.

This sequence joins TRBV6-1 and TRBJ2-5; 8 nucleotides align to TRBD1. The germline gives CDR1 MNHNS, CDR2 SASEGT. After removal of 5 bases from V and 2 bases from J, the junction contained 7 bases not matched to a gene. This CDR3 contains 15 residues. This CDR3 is CASSNDRGAQETQYF. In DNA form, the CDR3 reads TGTGCCAGCAGTAATGACAGGGGAGCGCAAGAGACCCAGTACTTC.

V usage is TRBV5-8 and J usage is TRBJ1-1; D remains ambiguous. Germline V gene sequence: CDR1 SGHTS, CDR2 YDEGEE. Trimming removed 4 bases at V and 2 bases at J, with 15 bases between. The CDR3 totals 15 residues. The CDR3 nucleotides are TGTGCCAGCAGCCCGTCAAGTGGCAGAAACACTGAAGCTTTCTTT. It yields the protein CASSPSSGRNTEAFF. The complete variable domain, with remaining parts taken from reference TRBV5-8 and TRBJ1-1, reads EAGVTQSPTHLIKTRGQQATLRCSPISGHTSVYWYQQALGLGLQFLLWYDEGEERNRGNFPPRFSGRQFPNYSSELNVNALELEDSALYLCASSPSSGRNTEAFFGQGTRLTVV.

CDR3 region: CASSLSLRNTGELFF. CDR3 sequence (DNA): TGTGCCAGCAGCTTAAGTTTGCGGAACACCGGGGAGCTGTTTTTT. This chain uses TRBV11-2 with TRBJ2-2; D unclear. Per the germline V gene, CDR1 is SGHAT and CDR2 is FQNNGV. This CDR3 has 15 residues. V was shortened by 2 bases and J by 1 base, with 8 bases between the two germline ends.

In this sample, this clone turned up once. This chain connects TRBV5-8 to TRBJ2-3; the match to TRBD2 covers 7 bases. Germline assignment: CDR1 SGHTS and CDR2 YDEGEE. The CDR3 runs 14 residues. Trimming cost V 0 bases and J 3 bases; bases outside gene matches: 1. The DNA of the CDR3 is TGTGCCAGCAGCTTGGGACTAGCAACAGATACGCAGTATTTT. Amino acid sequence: CASSLGLATDTQYF.

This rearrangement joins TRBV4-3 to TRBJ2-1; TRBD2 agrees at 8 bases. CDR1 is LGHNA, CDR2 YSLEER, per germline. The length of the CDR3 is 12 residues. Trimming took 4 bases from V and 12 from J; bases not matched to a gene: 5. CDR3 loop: CASSLSGRGQFF. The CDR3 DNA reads TGCGCCAGCAGCCTGAGCGGGAGAGGGCAGTTCTTC.

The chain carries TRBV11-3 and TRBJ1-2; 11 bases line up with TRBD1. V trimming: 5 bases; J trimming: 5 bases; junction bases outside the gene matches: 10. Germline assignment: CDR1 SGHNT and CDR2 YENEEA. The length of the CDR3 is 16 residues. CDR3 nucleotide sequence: TGTGCCAGCAGCAAAGGACAGGGGGCGCCGGGTTATGGCTACACCTTC. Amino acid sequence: CASSKGQGAPGYGYTF.

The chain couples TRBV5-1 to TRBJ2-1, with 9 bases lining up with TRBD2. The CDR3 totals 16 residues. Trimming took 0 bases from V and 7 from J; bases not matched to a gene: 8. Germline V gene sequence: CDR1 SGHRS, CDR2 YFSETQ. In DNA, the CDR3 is TGCGCCAGCAGCTTGGATACTAGCGGGCCGGGGAATGAGCAGTTCTTC. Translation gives CASSLDTSGPGNEQFF.

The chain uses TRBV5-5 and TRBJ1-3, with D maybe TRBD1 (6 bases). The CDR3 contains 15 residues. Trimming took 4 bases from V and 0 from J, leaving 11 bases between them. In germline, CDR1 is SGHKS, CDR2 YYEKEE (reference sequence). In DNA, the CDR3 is TGTGCCAGCAGCCTGGGGGCCCTCTCTGGAAACACCATATATTTT. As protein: CASSLGALSGNTIYF.

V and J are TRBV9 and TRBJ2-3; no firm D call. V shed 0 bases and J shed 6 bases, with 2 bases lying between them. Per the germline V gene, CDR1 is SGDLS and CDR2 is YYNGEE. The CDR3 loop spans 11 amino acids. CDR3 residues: CASSVDDTQYF. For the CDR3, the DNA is TGTGCCAGCAGCGTAGACGATACGCAGTATTTT.

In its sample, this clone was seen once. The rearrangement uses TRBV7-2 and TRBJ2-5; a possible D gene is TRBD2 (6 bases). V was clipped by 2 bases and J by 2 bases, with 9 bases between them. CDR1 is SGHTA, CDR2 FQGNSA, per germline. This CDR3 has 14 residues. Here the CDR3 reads CASSLLGGQETQYF. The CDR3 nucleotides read TGTGCCAGCAGCTTACTGGGGGGTCAAGAGACCCAGTACTTC.

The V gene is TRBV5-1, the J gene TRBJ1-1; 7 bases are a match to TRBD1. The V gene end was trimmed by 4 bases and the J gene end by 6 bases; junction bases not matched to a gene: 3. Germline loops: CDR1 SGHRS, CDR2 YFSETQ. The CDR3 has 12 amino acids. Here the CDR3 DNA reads TGCGCCAGCAGCCCCGACAGGGCTGAAGCTTTCTTT. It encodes CASSPDRAEAFF.

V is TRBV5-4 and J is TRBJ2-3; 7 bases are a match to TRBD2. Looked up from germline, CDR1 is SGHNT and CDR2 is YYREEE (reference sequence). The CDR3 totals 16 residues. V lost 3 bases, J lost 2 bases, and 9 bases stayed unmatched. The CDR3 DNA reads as TGTGCCAGCAGCTCCCGTAGACTAGCAAACACAGATACGCAGTATTTT. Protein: CASSSRRLANTDTQYF.

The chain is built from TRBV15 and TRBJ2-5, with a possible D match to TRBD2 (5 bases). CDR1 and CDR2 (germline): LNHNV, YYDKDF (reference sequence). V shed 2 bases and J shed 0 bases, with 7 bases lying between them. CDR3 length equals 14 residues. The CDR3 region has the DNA TGTGCCACCAGCAGACTGGACTACCAAGAGACCCAGTACTTC. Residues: CATSRLDYQETQYF. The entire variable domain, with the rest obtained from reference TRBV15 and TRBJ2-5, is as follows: DAMVIQNPRYQVTQFGKPVTLSCSQTLNHNVMYWYQQKSSQAPKLLFHYYDKDFNNEADTPDNFQSRRPNTSFCFLDIRSPGLGDTAMYLCATSRLDYQETQYFGPGTRLLVL.

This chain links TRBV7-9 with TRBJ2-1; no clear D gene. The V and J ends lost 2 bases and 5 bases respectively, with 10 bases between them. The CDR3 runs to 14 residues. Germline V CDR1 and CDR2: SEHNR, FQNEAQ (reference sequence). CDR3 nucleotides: TGTGCCAGCAGCTTAAGTATGGGTCACAATGAGCAGTTCTTC. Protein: CASSLSMGHNEQFF.